This T cell receptor (beta chain) was identified during a study of PD-1 blockade in classical Hodgkin lymphoma. Sequencing was performed with immunoSEQ multiplex PCR; in TCRdb, only in-frame clones are kept and a portion is missing. The sample shows 25,000 to 35,000 clones, over 65% of them seen only once. The CDR3 contains 14 residues. Deletions cut 2 bases from V and 5 bases from J, with 13 bases between. The germline gives CDR1 SEHNR, CDR2 FQNEAQ (reference sequence). Every single patient, without exception, relapsed after autologous stem cell transplantation, and brentuximab vedotin exposure varied.

This clonotype was obtained from a human donor with classical Hodgkin lymphoma. The chain couples TRBV7-9 to TRBJ2-7, with D tentatively TRBD2 (6 bases). The sequences come from peripheral blood mononuclear cells (PBMCs), collected before the second cycle of nivolumab. The CDR3 protein is CASSLNRGSHEQYF. DNA of the CDR3: TGTGCCAGCAGCTTAAACCGGGGGTCCCACGAGCAGTACTTC.